This T cell receptor beta chain derives from a study of blood T cell repertoires in COVID-19. At the level of the study: Sites across the United States, Italy and Spain contributed samples from acute and convalescent COVID-19. PBMCs, B-cell-depleted T cells, or T cells provided the cDNA or gDNA that made up the material.

Authors' analysis steps: Using reference gene primer amplification, nucleated cell counts were estimated. This table comes from immunoSEQ multiplex PCR, and its TCRdb copy is limited to in-frame clones, with some not included. That table gives V, J and clone size, and the DNA gave D and trimming. The sample holds some 68,000 clones, about 80% seen once. The V gene's germline CDR1 is LNHNV and CDR2 YYDKDF (reference sequence). This CDR3 comprises 15 residues. Trimming stripped 0 bases from V and 1 base from J, with 8 bases between. The sequence was collected from a man aged 65-85 years with acute or convalescent COVID-19. The chain employs TRBV15 and TRBJ2-3, with D unclear. The sample comprised peripheral blood. In DNA form, the CDR3 reads TGTGCCACCAGCAGAGACGGTGGTGGCACAGATACGCAGTATTTT. It translates to CATSRDGGGTDTQYF.